The clone carrying this T cell receptor (beta chain) was observed at least ten times. Its specificity is unknown. The use of a sample-barcoded 5' primer and a J-beta primer mix characterized a second PCR of roughly 6 to 11 cycles. Each cDNA was tagged by a template-switch adaptor containing 12 random nucleotides. MiXCR, run by TCRdb on the 5' RACE reads, gives a single entry per CDR3 protein. The sample yields about 640,000 distinct CDR3 sequences, about 53% seen once. The data stem from a study of blood T cells in healthy people across ages. Study-wide points: It was held that diversity estimates obtained from one million T cells represented underestimates. Roughly linear declines in TCR beta diversity per million T cells occurred with age.

The CDR3 runs 15 residues. V lost 3 bases, J lost 0 bases, and 13 bases lay in between. CDR1 and CDR2 from the germline V gene are SGDLS and YYNGEE. The specimen sequenced was blood. The V call is TRBV9, the J call TRBJ2-7; tentatively, D is TRBD1 (6 bases). The clonotype was recovered from a man between 60 and 75 years old in good health. This CDR3 is CASSGHRDTSYEQYF. CDR3 coding DNA: TGTGCCAGCAGCGGGCACCGGGACACCTCCTACGAGCAGTACTTC. Based on the CDR3 plus reference TRBV9 and TRBJ2-7, the full variable domain is DSGVTQTPKHLITATGQRVTLRCSPRSGDLSVYWYQQSLDQGLQFLIQYYNGEERAKGNILERFSAQQFPDLHSELNLSSLELGDSALYFCASSGHRDTSYEQYFGPGTRLTVT.